Listed below are T cell receptor beta chains from one sample, sequenced in a study of post-analysis software for immune sequencing data. MiXCR, applied by TCRdb to the PCR reads, yields one record per CDR3 protein. The table records more than 450,000 distinct CDR3 sequences, 34% of them present only once. The sample taken for sequencing was blood. These receptor sequences come from a girl aged 2 to 17 with multiple sclerosis. CDR3s include the opening cysteine and the closing phenylalanine or tryptophan. The order of the fields is J gene, D gene, clone size, V gene, CDR3 DNA, CDR3 protein. A D gene is named only where the DNA matches it firmly. Only some rows state a clone size, as once, few, many or a class for expanded clones.

TRBJ2-5 - - TRBV7-2 TGTGCCAGCAGCTTACTCCCAGGACAAGAGACCCAGTACTTC CASSLLPGQETQYF
TRBJ2-3 TRBD1 once TRBV18 TGTGCCGGCTCACCGCACAGGGGATCGGGCACAGATACGCAGTATTTT CAGSPHRGSGTDTQYF
TRBJ2-1 TRBD2 few TRBV6-1 TGTGCCAGCAGTGATCTAGCGGGGGGGTACAATGAGCAGTTCTTC CASSDLAGGYNEQFF
TRBJ2-1 - few TRBV12-3/TRBV12-4 TGTGCCAGCAGTTTCAAAGGGGATAGGAGTGAGCAGTTCTTC CASSFKGDRSEQFF
TRBJ2-7 TRBD1 many TRBV12-3/TRBV12-4 TGTGCCAGCGGAGAGACGGGGACAGGGTACCACGAGCAGTACTTC CASGETGTGYHEQYF
TRBJ2-3 - few TRBV2 TGTGCCAGCAGTGGCCGCGACGGAATTACAGATACGCAGTATTTT CASSGRDGITDTQYF
TRBJ2-5 TRBD1 few TRBV5-1 TGCGCCAGCGAGGGACAGGGAGGGGAGACCCAGTACTTC CASEGQGGETQYF
TRBJ2-3 - many TRBV6-5 TGTGCCAGCAGTTACCTGGGACTGAGCCACACAGATACGCAGTATTTT CASSYLGLSHTDTQYF
TRBJ1-1 - - TRBV5-1 TGCGCCAGCAGCCGGGACATCAACACTGAAGCTTTCTTT CASSRDINTEAFF
TRBJ1-1 - few TRBV20-1 TGCAGTGCTAGAGGGGTAAACACTGAAGCTTTCTTT CSARGVNTEAFF
TRBJ2-3 TRBD2 - TRBV9 TGTGCCAGCAGCGTGGACATTGGACTAGCGGGGGCTTCCACAGATACGCAGTATTTT CASSVDIGLAGASTDTQYF
TRBJ2-3 TRBD2 - TRBV12-3/TRBV12-4 TGTGCCAGCAGTGAAACCCCGGGCGGGGGGACCCCAGATACGCAGTATTTT CASSETPGGGTPDTQYF
TRBJ2-7 - few TRBV12-5 TGTGCTAGTGCCCTTGAGGGGATCTTTACCCAGTACTTC CASALEGIFTQYF
TRBJ2-7 - - TRBV11-2 TGTGCCAGCAGCTTAGATAGAAGAGGGCAGGGACAAATATACGAGCAGTACTTC CASSLDRRGQGQIYEQYF
TRBJ1-5 TRBD1 - TRBV4-1 TGCGCCAGCAGCCCCTCCGGGACAGCATATAGCAATCAGCCCCAGCATTTT CASSPSGTAYSNQPQHF
TRBJ2-3 - - TRBV29-1 TGCAGCGCTGAGAAGGGGGGAGTTGGGGCAGATACGCAGTATTTT CSAEKGGVGADTQYF
TRBJ1-1 - - TRBV20-1 TGCAGTGCTGGAACAGGGATTTCGAACACTGAAGCTTTCTTT CSAGTGISNTEAFF
TRBJ2-7 - - TRBV5-1 TGCACCAGCAGCCTTCCTAGCAGATCCTACGAGCAGTACTTC CTSSLPSRSYEQYF
TRBJ1-2 - - TRBV9 TGTGCCGGCAGGGAGGGGGGGAATGGCTACACCTTC CAGREGGNGYTF
TRBJ2-3 - few TRBV6-1 TGTGCCAGCAGTATACCGACAGGAGGAGATACGCAGTATTTT CASSIPTGGDTQYF
TRBJ1-1 - - TRBV7-9 TGTGCCAGCAGTGAGCAGGAAGGGACTGAAGCTTTCTTT CASSEQEGTEAFF
TRBJ2-5 - few TRBV10-3 TGTGCCATCAGTGAGTCGACTGCCGGTAATCAGTACTTC CAISESTAGNQYF
TRBJ2-7 - few TRBV21-1 TGTGCCAGCAGCACTCTACAGGGACTCTCCTACGAGCAGTACTTC CASSTLQGLSYEQYF
TRBJ2-1 - - TRBV7-3 TGTGCCAGTAGCCCCTACGCCACTCTTCAAGAGACCCAGTTCTTC CASSPYATLQETQFF
TRBJ1-4 - - TRBV3-1 TGTGCCAGCAGCCAAGATACCTTAGTCGGACGTTCGGATGAAAAACTGTTTTTT CASSQDTLVGRSDEKLFF
TRBJ2-7 - - TRBV7-9 TGTGCCAGCAGCCTGCCGGGACCCTCCGTTGAGCAGTACTTC CASSLPGPSVEQYF
TRBJ2-7 - - TRBV20-1 TGCAGTGCTAGAGGGCGGGGAGTCGAGCAGTACTTC CSARGRGVEQYF
TRBJ2-3 - - TRBV10-3 TGTGCCATCAGTGAGACCCGAATCCCAGGGGACTCTAGCACAGATGCGCAGTATTTT CAISETRIPGDSSTDAQYF
TRBJ2-5 - - TRBV12-3/TRBV12-4 TGTGCCAGCAGGCCCGGGTGGGGTCAAGAGACCCAGTACTTC CASRPGWGQETQYF
TRBJ2-5 TRBD2 few TRBV6-2/TRBV6-3 TGTGCCAGCAGTTACGCTCCTCTAGCGGGGAAGGAGGAAGAGACCCAGTACTTC CASSYAPLAGKEEETQYF
TRBJ2-5 TRBD2 - TRBV6-6 TGTGCCAGCAGTTACTCGTTGTTGCGGGGGAATCAAGAGACCCAGTACTTC CASSYSLLRGNQETQYF
TRBJ2-5 TRBD2 many TRBV29-1 TGCAGCGTCCATTCGACTAGCGGGGAAGAGACCCAGTACTTC CSVHSTSGEETQYF
TRBJ2-1 - - TRBV18 TGTGCCAGCTCACCACAACTGAGACCCAGAAGGCACAATGAGCAGTTCTTC CASSPQLRPRRHNEQFF